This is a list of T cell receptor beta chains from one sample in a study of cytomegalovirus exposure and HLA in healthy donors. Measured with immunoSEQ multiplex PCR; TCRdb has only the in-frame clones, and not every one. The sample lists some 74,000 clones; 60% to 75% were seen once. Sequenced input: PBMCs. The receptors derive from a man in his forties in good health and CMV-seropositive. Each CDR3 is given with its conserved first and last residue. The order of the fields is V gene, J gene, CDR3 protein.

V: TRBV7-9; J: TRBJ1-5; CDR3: CASSLGSGGRQPQHF
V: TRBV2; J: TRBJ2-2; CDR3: CASRGTLQSGELFF
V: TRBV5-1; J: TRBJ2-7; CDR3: CASSGGTGEQYF
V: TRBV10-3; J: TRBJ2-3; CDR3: CAISGEGQGGSTDTQYF
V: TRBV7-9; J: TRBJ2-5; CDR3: CASSSGLAGVETQYF
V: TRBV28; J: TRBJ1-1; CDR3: CASRDFRGTELNTEAFF
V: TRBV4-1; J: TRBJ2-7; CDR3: CASSQGVLEGTRYEQYF
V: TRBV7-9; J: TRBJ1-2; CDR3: CASSPTGGSYGYTF
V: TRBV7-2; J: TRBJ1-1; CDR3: CASSPSLGGDTEAFF
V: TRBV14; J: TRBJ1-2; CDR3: CASSQDWRNGYTF
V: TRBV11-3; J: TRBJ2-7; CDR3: CASSQREKGAYEQYF
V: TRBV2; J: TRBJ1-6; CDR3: CASGGQGGISPLHF
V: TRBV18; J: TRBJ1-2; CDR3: CASSPTFGTGDGYTF
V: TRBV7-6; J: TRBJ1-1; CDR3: CASSLEGISTEAFF
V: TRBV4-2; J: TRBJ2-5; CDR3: CASSQDLVTEKETQYF
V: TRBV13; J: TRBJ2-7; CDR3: CASSSPKQGPYEQYF
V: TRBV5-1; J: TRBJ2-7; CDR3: CASSHSWGLDNYEQYF